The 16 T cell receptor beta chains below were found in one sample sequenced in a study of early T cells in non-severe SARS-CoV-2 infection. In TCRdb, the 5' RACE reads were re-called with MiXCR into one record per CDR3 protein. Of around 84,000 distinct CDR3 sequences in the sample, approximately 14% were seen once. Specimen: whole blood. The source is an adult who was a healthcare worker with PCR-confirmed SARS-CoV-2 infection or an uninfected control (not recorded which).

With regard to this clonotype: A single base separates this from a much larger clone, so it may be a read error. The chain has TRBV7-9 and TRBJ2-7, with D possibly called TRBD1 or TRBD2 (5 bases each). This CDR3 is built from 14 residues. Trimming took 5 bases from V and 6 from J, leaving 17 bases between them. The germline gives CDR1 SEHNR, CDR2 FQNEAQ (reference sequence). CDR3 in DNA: TGTGCCAGCAGCCTAGGGTCAGGGAGTACCGAGCAGTACTTC. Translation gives CASSLGSGSTEQYF.

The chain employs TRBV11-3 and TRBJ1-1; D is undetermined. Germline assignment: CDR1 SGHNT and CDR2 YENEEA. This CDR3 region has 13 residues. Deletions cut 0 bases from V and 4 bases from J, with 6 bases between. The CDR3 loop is CASSLDGGTEAFF. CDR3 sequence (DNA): TGTGCCAGCAGCTTAGACGGCGGCACTGAAGCTTTCTTT.

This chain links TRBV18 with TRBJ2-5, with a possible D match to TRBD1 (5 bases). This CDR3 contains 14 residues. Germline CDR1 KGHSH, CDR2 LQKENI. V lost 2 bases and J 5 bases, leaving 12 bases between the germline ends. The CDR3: CASSPGATHETQYF. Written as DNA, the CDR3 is TGTGCCAGCTCACCAGGGGCCACTCACGAGACCCAGTACTTC.

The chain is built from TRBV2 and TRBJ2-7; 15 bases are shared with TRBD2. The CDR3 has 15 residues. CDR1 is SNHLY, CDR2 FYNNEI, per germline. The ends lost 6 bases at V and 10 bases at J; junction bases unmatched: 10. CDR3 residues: CASSYGTSGGPGQYF. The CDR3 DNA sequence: TGTGCCAGCAGCTACGGGACTAGCGGGGGGCCCGGACAGTACTTC.

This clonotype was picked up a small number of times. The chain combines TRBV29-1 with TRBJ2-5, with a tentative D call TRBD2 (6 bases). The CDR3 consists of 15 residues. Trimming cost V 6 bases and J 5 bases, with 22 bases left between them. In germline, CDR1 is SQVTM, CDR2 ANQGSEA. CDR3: CSVPSGSRAGETQYF. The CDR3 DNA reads TGCAGCGTGCCATCGGGATCCAGGGCGGGGGAGACCCAGTACTTC.

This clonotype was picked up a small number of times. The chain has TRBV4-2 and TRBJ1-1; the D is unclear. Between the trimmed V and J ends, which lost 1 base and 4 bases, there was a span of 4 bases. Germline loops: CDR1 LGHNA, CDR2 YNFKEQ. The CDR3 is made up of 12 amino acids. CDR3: CASSQGSTEAFF. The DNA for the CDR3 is TGTGCCAGCAGCCAAGGGTCCACTGAAGCTTTCTTT.

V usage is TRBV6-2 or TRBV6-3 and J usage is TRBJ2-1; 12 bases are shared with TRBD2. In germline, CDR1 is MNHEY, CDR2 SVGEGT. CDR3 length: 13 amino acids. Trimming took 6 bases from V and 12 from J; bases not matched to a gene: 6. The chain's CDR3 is CASRLGLAGLQFF. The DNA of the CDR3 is TGTGCCAGCAGACTAGGACTAGCGGGGTTGCAGTTCTTC.

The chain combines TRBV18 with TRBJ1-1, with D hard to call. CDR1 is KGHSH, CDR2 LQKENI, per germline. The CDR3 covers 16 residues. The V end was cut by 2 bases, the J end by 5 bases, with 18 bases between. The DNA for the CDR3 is TGTGCCAGCTCACCAGCCGGGTTGGGGTTAGGAACTGAAGCTTTCTTT. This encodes CASSPAGLGLGTEAFF.

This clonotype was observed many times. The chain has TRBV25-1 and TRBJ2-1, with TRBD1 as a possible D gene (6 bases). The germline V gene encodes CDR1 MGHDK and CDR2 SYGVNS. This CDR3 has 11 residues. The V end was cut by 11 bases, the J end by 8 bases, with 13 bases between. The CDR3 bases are TGTGCCGCTTCGCCAGGGGATGAGCAGTTCTTC. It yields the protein CAASPGDEQFF.

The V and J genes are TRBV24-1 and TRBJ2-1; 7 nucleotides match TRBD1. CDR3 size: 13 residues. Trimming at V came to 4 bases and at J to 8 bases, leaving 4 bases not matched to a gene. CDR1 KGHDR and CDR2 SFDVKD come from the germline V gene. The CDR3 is CATSEGTVDEQFF. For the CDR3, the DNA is TGTGCCACCAGTGAGGGGACAGTCGATGAGCAGTTCTTC.

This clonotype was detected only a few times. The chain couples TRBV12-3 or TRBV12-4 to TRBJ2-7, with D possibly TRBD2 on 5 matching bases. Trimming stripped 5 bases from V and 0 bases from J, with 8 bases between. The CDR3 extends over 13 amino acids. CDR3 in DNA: TGTGCCAGCAGTGGAGGTTACTCCTACGAGCAGTACTTC. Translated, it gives CASSGGYSYEQYF.

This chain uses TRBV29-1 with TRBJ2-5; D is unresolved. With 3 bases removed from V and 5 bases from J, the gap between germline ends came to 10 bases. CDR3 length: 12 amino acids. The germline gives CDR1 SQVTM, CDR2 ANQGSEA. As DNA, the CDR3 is TGCAGCGTTGACGGGCGGTTCGAGACCCAGTACTTC. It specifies CSVDGRFETQYF.

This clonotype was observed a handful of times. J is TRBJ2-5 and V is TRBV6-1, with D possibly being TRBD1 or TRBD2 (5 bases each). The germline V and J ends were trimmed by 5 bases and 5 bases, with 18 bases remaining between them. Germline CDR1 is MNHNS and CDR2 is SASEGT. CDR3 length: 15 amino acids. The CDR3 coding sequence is TGTGCCAGCAGTCCCACCGGGACGGTGGCGGAGACCCAGTACTTC. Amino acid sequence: CASSPTGTVAETQYF.

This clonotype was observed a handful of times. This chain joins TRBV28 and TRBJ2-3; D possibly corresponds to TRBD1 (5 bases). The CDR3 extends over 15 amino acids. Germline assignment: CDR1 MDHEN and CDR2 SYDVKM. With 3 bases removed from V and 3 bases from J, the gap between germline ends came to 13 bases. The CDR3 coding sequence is TGTGCCAGCAGTTTCGGGCAGGGTTTGACAGATACGCAGTATTTT. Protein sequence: CASSFGQGLTDTQYF. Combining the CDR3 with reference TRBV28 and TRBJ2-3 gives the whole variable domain DVKVTQSSRYLVKRTGEKVFLECVQDMDHENMFWYRQDPGLGLRLIYFSYDVKMKEKGDIPEGYSVSREKKERFSLILESASTNQTSMYLCASSFGQGLTDTQYFGPGTRLTVL.

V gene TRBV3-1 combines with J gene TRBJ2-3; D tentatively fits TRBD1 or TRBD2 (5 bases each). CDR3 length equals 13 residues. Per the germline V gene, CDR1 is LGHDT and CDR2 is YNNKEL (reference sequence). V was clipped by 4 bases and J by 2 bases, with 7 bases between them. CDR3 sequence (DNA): TGTGCCAGCAGCCGAGGGACCACAGATACGCAGTATTTT. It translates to CASSRGTTDTQYF.

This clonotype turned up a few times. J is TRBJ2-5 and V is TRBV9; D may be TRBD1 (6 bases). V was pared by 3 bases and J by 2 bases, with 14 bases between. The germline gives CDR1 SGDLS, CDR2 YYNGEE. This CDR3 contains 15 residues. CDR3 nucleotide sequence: TGTGCCAGCAGCGCCTTAACCGGACAGCAAGAGACCCAGTACTTC. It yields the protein CASSALTGQQETQYF.